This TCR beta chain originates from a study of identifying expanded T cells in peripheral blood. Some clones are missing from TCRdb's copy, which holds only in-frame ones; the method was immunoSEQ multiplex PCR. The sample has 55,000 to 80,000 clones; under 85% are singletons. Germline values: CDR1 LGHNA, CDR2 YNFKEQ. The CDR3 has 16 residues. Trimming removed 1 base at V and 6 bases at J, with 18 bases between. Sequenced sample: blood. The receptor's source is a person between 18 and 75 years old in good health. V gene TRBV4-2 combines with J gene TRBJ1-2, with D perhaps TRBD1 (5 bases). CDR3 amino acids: CASSQGTQGLGNGYTF. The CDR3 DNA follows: TGTGCCAGCAGCCAAGGGACCCAGGGTCTGGGAAATGGCTACACCTTC.